This T cell receptor (beta chain) stems from a study of cytomegalovirus exposure and HLA in healthy donors. Overall study: Within an early data release were 65 million to 90 million unique TCRs drawn from HLA-typed donors. Study results and caveats: Analysis performed later found over 15,000 TCR beta sequences associated with HLA alleles at 0.05 false discovery rate. CMV serostatus was the sole immune exposure information available. Reported performance of the classifier showed diagnosis of cytomegalovirus status with high specificity and sensitivity.

Losses at the gene ends were 5 bases for V and 3 bases for J; bases not matched to a gene: 13. Germline V gives CDR1 SGHAT, CDR2 FQNNGV. The CDR3 extends over 16 amino acids. This clone was found a few times. The antigen is unknown. It was with 60 Vbeta and 13 Jbeta primers that the PCR ran. Using immunoSEQ multiplex PCR, the repertoire was profiled, and TCRdb retains in-frame clones only, with some absent. The profile covers roughly 200,000 clones, with roughly a tenth appearing a single time and approximately 1.4% taken by the ten largest. Material: PBMCs. The source is a woman in her twenties or thirties in good health and CMV-seropositive. The rearrangement joins TRBV11-2 to TRBJ2-7, with 7 bases aligning to TRBD1. The CDR3 DNA sequence: TGTGCCAGCAGCGAGGGATCGGGACAGAGGAACTACGAGCAGTACTTC. This gives the protein CASSEGSGQRNYEQYF.